Sequencing of this T cell receptor beta chain was carried out in a study of CD8+ T cells in alopecia areata. Extraction and reverse transcription of RNA yielded cDNA as the sequencing template. TCRdb's copy holds only in-frame clones and misses some; the assay was immunoSEQ multiplex PCR. There are about 280,000 clones in the sample; roughly 64% occur only once, and under 2% lies in the top ten. The sample's treatment: oral pan-JAK inhibitor, 5-10 mg twice daily. CDR1 and CDR2 (germline): LGHNA, YNFKEQ. V gave up 4 bases and J gave up 3 bases; unmatched junction bases: 7. CDR3 length: 16 amino acids. This specimen consisted of CD4+ T cells sorted from blood, obtained at week 24, from a patient treated with tofacitinib. This chain uses TRBV4-2 with TRBJ2-2; 8 nucleotides agree with TRBD1. This sequence was found in a human donor with alopecia areata. CDR3 DNA: TGTGCCAGCAGCCGGAGGGGGACAGGACACACCGGGGAGCTGTTTTTT. Translating it yields CASSRRGTGHTGELFF.